One sample yielded the 26 T cell receptor beta chains listed below, sequenced in a study of OX40 agonist ivuxolimab in advanced cancers. TCRdb's table, derived via immunoSEQ multiplex PCR, lists solely in-frame clones and lacks some. The sample consists of 40,000 to 55,000 clones, under 95% of them appearing once. The sample in question was CD4+ or CD8+ T cells sorted from blood, obtained in a trial of the OX40 agonist ivuxolimab. The origin of the receptors is an adult with an advanced solid tumor such as melanoma, head and neck, liver or kidney cancer.

The genes are TRBV13 and TRBJ2-1; possibly TRBD2 for D (6 bases). CDR1 is PRHDT, CDR2 FYEKMQ, per germline (reference sequence). There are 15 residues in the CDR3. V gave up 4 bases and J gave up 8 bases, with 18 bases separating them. CDR3 sequence (DNA): TGTGCCAGCAGCTATACCGGGACTGGGGACCATGAGCAGTTCTTC. Protein product: CASSYTGTGDHEQFF.

The rearrangement links TRBV9 to TRBJ2-7; TRBD1 aligns across 7 bases. CDR1 is SGDLS, CDR2 YYNGEE, per germline. With V trimmed by 4 bases and J by 4 bases, 11 bases remained unmatched. This CDR3 region has 15 residues. The CDR3 protein is CASSRFEGALYEQYF. DNA of the CDR3: TGTGCCAGCAGCAGGTTTGAGGGGGCCCTTTACGAGCAGTACTTC.

This rearrangement joins TRBV4-1 to TRBJ2-1; no firm D call. Looked up from germline, CDR1 is MGHRA and CDR2 is YSYEKL. The germline V and J ends were trimmed by 0 bases and 2 bases, with 8 bases remaining between them. There are 15 residues in the CDR3. CDR3 region: CASSQDPRAYNEQFF. DNA for the CDR3: TGCGCCAGCAGCCAAGATCCCCGGGCCTACAATGAGCAGTTCTTC.

The table lists this clone with a count of one. The V and J genes are TRBV30 and TRBJ2-7; D unclear. Germline-derived CDR1 and CDR2 are GTSNPN and SVGIG (reference sequence). This CDR3 has 12 amino acids. V lost 4 bases and J 0 bases, leaving 7 bases between the germline ends. The CDR3 protein is CAWTTPSYEQYF. In DNA form, the CDR3 reads TGTGCCTGGACGACTCCCTCCTACGAGCAGTACTTC.

This CDR3 reads CASSLIVTSEQFF. The CDR3 coding sequence is TGTGCCAGCAGTTTAATCGTTACCAGCGAGCAGTTCTTC. V gene TRBV28 combines with J gene TRBJ2-1; D gene ambiguous. This CDR3 region has 13 residues. Trimming shortened V by 2 bases and J by 10 bases, and 12 bases separated the two germline ends. Per the germline V gene, CDR1 is MDHEN and CDR2 is SYDVKM.

The V call is TRBV29-1, the J call TRBJ2-1, with 13 nucleotides matching TRBD2. The CDR3 contains 13 residues. Looked up from germline, CDR1 is SQVTM and CDR2 is ANQGSEA. The V and J ends lost 4 bases and 6 bases, in that order; junction bases with no gene match: 0. CDR3 sequence reads: CSVGTSGSNEQFF. DNA for the CDR3: TGCAGCGTTGGGACTAGCGGGAGCAATGAGCAGTTCTTC.

The V call is TRBV27, the J call TRBJ2-5; D could derive from TRBD1 or TRBD2 (5 bases each). V dropped 4 bases and J dropped 5 bases, with 5 bases sitting between them. The CDR3 is made up of 11 amino acids. Germline-derived CDR1 and CDR2 are MNHEY and SMNVEV (reference sequence). Here the CDR3 reads CASSWGETQYF. The CDR3 bases are TGTGCCAGCAGTTGGGGGGAGACCCAGTACTTC.

The chain joins TRBV2 to TRBJ2-1, with TRBD1 identical over 8 bases. There are 11 residues in the CDR3. Germline V CDR1 and CDR2: SNHLY, FYNNEI. The trim removed 10 bases at V and 9 bases at J, leaving 5 bases unmatched. CDR3: CAKTDRVEQFF. CDR3 bases: TGTGCCAAAACGGACAGGGTTGAGCAGTTCTTC.

The chain couples TRBV28 to TRBJ1-1; 12 bases map to TRBD1. The CDR3 consists of 16 residues. The trim removed 7 bases at V and 5 bases at J, leaving 11 bases unmatched. The germline gives CDR1 MDHEN, CDR2 SYDVKM. The CDR3: CASNTLGQGARTEAFF. CDR3 nucleotide sequence: TGTGCCAGCAACACTTTGGGACAGGGGGCGCGGACTGAAGCTTTCTTT.

The chain couples TRBV6-5 to TRBJ2-3, with 10 bases lining up with TRBD2. The CDR3 has 14 amino acids. The germline V gene has CDR1 MNHEY and CDR2 SVGAGI. V lost 6 bases to trimming and J lost 4 bases; unmatched junction nucleotides: 4. CDR3 in DNA: TGTGCCAGCAGATTAGCGGGAGGTTCAGATACGCAGTATTTT. Protein product: CASRLAGGSDTQYF.

The V call is TRBV4-1, the J call TRBJ1-5; D remains ambiguous. The length of the CDR3 is 13 residues. Looked up from germline, CDR1 is MGHRA and CDR2 is YSYEKL. V shed 4 bases and J shed 7 bases, with 11 bases lying between them. The CDR3, as DNA: TGCGCCAGCAGCCTTACATACACACAGCCCCAGCATTTT. Residues: CASSLTYTQPQHF.

CDR3 sequence: CASSFAGTGYSDRYNEQFF. The CDR3, as DNA: TGTGCCAGCAGCTTTGCCGGGACAGGGTATTCGGATCGCTACAATGAGCAGTTCTTC. The rearrangement joins TRBV11-2 to TRBJ2-1; 9 positions agree with TRBD1. The CDR3 loop spans 19 amino acids. Germline assignment: CDR1 SGHAT and CDR2 FQNNGV. With V trimmed by 3 bases and J by 3 bases, 15 bases remained unmatched.

The chain has TRBV27 and TRBJ2-6; tentative D call: TRBD2 (5 bases). V was cut by 2 bases and J by 2 bases, with 10 bases left in between. The CDR3 has 16 residues. CDR1 and CDR2 (germline): MNHEY, SMNVEV (reference sequence). This CDR3 is CASSLNSGTGANVLTF. The CDR3 bases are TGTGCCAGCAGTTTAAATTCGGGGACTGGGGCCAACGTCCTGACTTTC.

The rearrangement uses TRBV6-6 and TRBJ1-2; a weak D match, TRBD1 (5 bases). The germline V gene has CDR1 MNHNY and CDR2 SVGAGI (reference sequence). Trimming pared 0 bases from V and 6 bases from J, leaving 17 bases between. The CDR3 length is 16 residues. The CDR3 sequence is CASSYSPDGALHGYTF. CDR3 in DNA: TGTGCCAGCAGTTACTCCCCGGACGGGGCCCTCCATGGCTACACCTTC.

The chain joins TRBV28 to TRBJ2-1; weak D call: TRBD1 (6 bases). Trimming removed 6 bases from V and 13 bases from J, with 10 bases in between. Germline V gene sequence: CDR1 MDHEN, CDR2 SYDVKM. The CDR3 is made up of 10 amino acids. This CDR3 is CASRQGHQFF. In DNA form, the CDR3 reads TGTGCCAGCAGGCAGGGGCATCAGTTCTTC.

The chain employs TRBV5-6 and TRBJ2-7; the match to TRBD2 covers 11 bases. J lost 3 bases, V lost 2 bases, and 7 bases had no gene match. CDR3 length: 16 amino acids. The germline V gene has CDR1 SGHDT and CDR2 YYEEEE. As DNA, the CDR3 is TGTGCCAGCAGCTTACACTCCCTAGCGGGGGGCTACGAGCAGTACTTC. This translates into CASSLHSLAGGYEQYF.

This clone showed up just once. The gene calls are TRBV9 and TRBJ1-1, with a possible D match to TRBD1 (6 bases). V dropped 4 bases and J dropped 3 bases, with 16 bases sitting between them. Germline CDR1 and CDR2: SGDLS and YYNGEE. The CDR3 consists of 15 residues. CDR3 protein: CASSPGGPWDTEAFF. CDR3 nucleotides: TGTGCCAGCAGCCCGGGGGGCCCCTGGGACACTGAAGCTTTCTTT.

J is TRBJ2-3 and V is TRBV29-1, with D unclear. Germline-derived CDR1 and CDR2 are SQVTM and ANQGSEA. V gave up 3 bases and J gave up 4 bases, with 11 bases separating them. The CDR3 has 13 residues. Written as DNA, the CDR3 is TGCAGCGTTGATGGAAGAGTCGCAGATACGCAGTATTTT. Protein: CSVDGRVADTQYF.

The V and J genes are TRBV29-1 and TRBJ2-5; D is possibly TRBD2 (6 bases). V lost 6 bases and J 4 bases, leaving 18 bases between the germline ends. This CDR3 spans 14 amino acids. Germline lookup yields CDR1 SQVTM and CDR2 ANQGSEA. The chain's CDR3 is CSVPDAGYGETQYF. The CDR3 region has the DNA TGCAGCGTGCCCGACGCGGGATATGGAGAGACCCAGTACTTC.

The chain links TRBV19 to TRBJ2-3; 7 bases are a match to TRBD2. J gave up 4 bases and V 1 base, and 11 bases lay outside the gene matches. CDR1 and CDR2 (germline): LNHDA, SQIVND (reference sequence). The CDR3 totals 17 residues. The CDR3 is CASSIVQRGRRADTQYF. CDR3 in DNA: TGTGCCAGTAGTATAGTCCAGCGGGGCAGAAGGGCAGATACGCAGTATTTT.

The chain links TRBV27 to TRBJ2-1, with a weak D call TRBD2 (6 bases). The V and J ends lost 8 bases and 7 bases respectively, with 9 bases between them. Germline V gene lookup returns CDR1 MNHEY and CDR2 SMNVEV (reference sequence). The CDR3 totals 11 residues. This CDR3 is CASGGRNEQFF. CDR3 bases: TGTGCCAGCGGAGGGCGGAATGAGCAGTTCTTC.

The chain joins TRBV11-2 to TRBJ1-1; possible D gene TRBD1, 5 bases. V shed 4 bases and J shed 0 bases, with 6 bases lying between them. The CDR3 extends over 13 amino acids. The germline V gene has CDR1 SGHAT and CDR2 FQNNGV. This chain's CDR3 is CASSSRVNTEAFF. CDR3 nucleotide sequence: TGTGCCAGCAGCTCCAGGGTGAACACTGAAGCTTTCTTT. The variable domain in full, completed from reference TRBV11-2 and TRBJ1-1, reads EAGVAQSPRYKIIEKRQSVAFWCNPISGHATLYWYQQILGQGPKLLIQFQNNGVVDDSQLPKDRFSAERLKGVDSTLKIQPAKLEDSAVYLCASSSRVNTEAFFGQGTRLTVV.

V usage is TRBV27 and J usage is TRBJ1-1; 8 nucleotides line up with TRBD1. The germline CDR1 and CDR2 sequences are MNHEY and SMNVEV (reference sequence). The J segment lost 4 bases and the V segment lost 8 bases, leaving 6 bases of the junction unmatched. This CDR3 has 13 amino acids. The CDR3 sequence is CASGPTGGTEAFF. The DNA of the CDR3 is TGTGCCAGCGGACCAACAGGGGGCACTGAAGCTTTCTTT.

In its sample, this clone was seen a few times. The genes are TRBV7-2 and TRBJ1-4; no definite D call. This CDR3 is 17 amino acids long. Germline V lookup: CDR1 SGHTA, CDR2 FQGNSA. The V end lost 1 base, the J end lost 0 bases, and 12 bases lay between the germline ends. The CDR3 DNA follows: TGTGCCAGCAGCTTAGTAATACAGAGAGCAACTAATGAAAAACTGTTTTTT. Translation gives CASSLVIQRATNEKLFF.

This clone was seen just once. The chain employs TRBV19 and TRBJ2-7; D remains unclear. The CDR3 is 13 amino acids. CDR1 and CDR2 from the germline V gene are LNHDA and SQIVND (reference sequence). Between the trimmed V and J ends, which lost 5 bases and 3 bases, there was a span of 11 bases. CDR3 region: CASSPHLLYEQYF. The DNA for the CDR3 is TGTGCCAGTAGTCCACACCTCCTCTACGAGCAGTACTTC.

The chain uses TRBV6-6 and TRBJ2-5; no clear D gene. This CDR3 comprises 12 residues. V lost 11 bases and J lost 0, with 10 bases in between. In germline, CDR1 is MNHNY, CDR2 SVGAGI (reference sequence). CDR3 loop: CAGRGNQETQYF. The DNA for the CDR3 is TGTGCCGGACGAGGCAACCAAGAGACCCAGTACTTC.